This T cell receptor (beta chain) appears in the sequencing data of a study of blood T cell repertoires in COVID-19. For the study at large: Italy, Spain and the United States were the sources of the convalescent and acute COVID-19 samples. Nucleic acid was either cDNA or gDNA, and it came from T cells, B-cell-depleted T cells, or PBMCs.

Germline V CDR1 and CDR2: SGHRS, YFSETQ. The trim removed 5 bases at V and 2 bases at J, leaving 5 bases unmatched. The CDR3 spans 15 residues. Patients from Seattle were sampled longitudinally, starting during active infection. Original methodology: Scientists estimated how many nucleated cells there were by amplifying reference gene primers. The repertoire was sequenced with immunoSEQ multiplex PCR; TCRdb's copy has only in-frame clones and lacks some. V and J calls and clone size follow that table, whereas D and trimming were derived from the DNA. The repertoire holds approximately 330,000 clones, with about 87% as singletons.

The chain links TRBV5-1 to TRBJ2-3; 10 bases match TRBD2. The sample was peripheral blood. The receptor was derived from a man aged 25 to 40 with COVID-19, enrolled during active disease. CDR3: CASRTSGRDTDTQYF. CDR3 coding DNA: TGCGCCAGCAGAACAAGCGGGAGGGACACAGATACGCAGTATTTT. The entire variable domain, with the rest obtained from reference TRBV5-1 and TRBJ2-3, is as follows: KAGVTQTPRYLIKTRGQQVTLSCSPISGHRSVSWYQQTPGQGLQFLFEYFSETQRNKGNFPGRFSGRQFSNSRSEMNVSTLELGDSALYLCASRTSGRDTDTQYFGPGTRLTVL.